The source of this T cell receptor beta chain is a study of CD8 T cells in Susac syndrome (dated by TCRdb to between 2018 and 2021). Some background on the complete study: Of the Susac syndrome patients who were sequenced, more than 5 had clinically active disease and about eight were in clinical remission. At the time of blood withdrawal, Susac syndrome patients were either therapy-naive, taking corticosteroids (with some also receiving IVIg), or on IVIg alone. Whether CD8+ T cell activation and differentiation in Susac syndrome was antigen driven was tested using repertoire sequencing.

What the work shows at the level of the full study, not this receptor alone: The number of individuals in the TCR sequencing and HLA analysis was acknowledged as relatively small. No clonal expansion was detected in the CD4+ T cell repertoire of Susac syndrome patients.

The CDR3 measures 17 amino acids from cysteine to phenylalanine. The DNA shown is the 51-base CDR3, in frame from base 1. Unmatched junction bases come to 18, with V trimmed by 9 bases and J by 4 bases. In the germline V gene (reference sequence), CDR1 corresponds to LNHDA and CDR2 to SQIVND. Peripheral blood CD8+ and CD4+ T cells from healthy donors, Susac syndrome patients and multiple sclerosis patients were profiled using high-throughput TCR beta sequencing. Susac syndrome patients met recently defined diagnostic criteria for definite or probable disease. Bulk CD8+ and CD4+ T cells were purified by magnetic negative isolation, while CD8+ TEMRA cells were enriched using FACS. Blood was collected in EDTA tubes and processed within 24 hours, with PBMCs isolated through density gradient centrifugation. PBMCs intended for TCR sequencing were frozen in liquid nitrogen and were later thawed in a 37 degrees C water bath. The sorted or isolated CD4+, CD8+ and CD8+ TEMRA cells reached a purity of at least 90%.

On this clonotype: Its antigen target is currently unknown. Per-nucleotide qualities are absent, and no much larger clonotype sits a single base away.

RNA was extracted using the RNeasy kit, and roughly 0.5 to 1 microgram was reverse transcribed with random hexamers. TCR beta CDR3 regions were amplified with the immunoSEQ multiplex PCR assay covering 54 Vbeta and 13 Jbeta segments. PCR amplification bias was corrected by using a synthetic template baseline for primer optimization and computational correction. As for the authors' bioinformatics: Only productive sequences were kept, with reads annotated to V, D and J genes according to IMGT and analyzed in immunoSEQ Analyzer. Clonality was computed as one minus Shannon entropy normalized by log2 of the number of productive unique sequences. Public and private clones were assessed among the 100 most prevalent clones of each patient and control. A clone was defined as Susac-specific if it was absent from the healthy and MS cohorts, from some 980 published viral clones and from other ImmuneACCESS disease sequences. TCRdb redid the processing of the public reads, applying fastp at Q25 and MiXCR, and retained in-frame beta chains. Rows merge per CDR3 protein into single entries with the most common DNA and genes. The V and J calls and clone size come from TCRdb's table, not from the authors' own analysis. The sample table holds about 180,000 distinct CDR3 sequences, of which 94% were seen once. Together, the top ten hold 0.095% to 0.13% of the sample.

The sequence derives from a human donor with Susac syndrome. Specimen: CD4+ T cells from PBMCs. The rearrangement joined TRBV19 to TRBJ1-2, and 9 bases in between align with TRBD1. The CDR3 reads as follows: CASHGRGQGRFGYGYTF. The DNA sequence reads TGTGCCAGCCACGGGCGGGGACAGGGTCGCTTTGGCTATGGCTACACCTTC.